This is a list of T cell receptor beta chains from one sample in a study of T-cell memory formation after mild COVID-19. Each CDR3 protein is one row after TCRdb ran MiXCR on the 5' RACE reads. The table includes more than 350,000 distinct CDR3 sequences, more than 20% detected once. Material for sequencing was PBMCs or a T cell subset sorted from them (not recorded which). These receptors came from an adult woman who had mild COVID-19 (a few samples of this study predate the infection). Cell type and time point are not known. CDR3s include the opening cysteine and the closing phenylalanine or tryptophan. The D gene is left open where the match is weak. Some rows have no size entry. The others give once, few or many, or a class for an expanded clone.

V gene	clone size	D gene	J gene	CDR3 DNA	CDR3 protein
TRBV12-3/TRBV12-4	once	-	TRBJ1-2	TGTGCCAGCAGTTCGCCGGGACGGGGGAACTATGGCTACACCTTC	CASSSPGRGNYGYTF
TRBV20-1	few	TRBD1	TRBJ1-2	TGCAGTGCCAGAACCAGGGGACAGACTAACTATGGCTACACCTTC	CSARTRGQTNYGYTF
TRBV5-1	-	-	TRBJ2-5	TGCGCCAGCAGCTTTTCCCCCATAGGGGCGGCAGAGACCCAGTACTTC	CASSFSPIGAAETQYF
TRBV18	-	-	TRBJ2-5	TGTGCCAGCTCTCGCGAGCCAGGAGCCTGGGAGACCCAGTACTTC	CASSREPGAWETQYF
TRBV18	-	TRBD1	TRBJ2-7	TGTGCCAGCTCACCCGGGACAGGGCGATCCGAGCAGTACTTC	CASSPGTGRSEQYF
TRBV20-1	few	TRBD2	TRBJ2-7	TGCAGTGCCGAACCCGAGACTAGCGGGGGGGACTACGAGCAGTACTTC	CSAEPETSGGDYEQYF
TRBV6-2/TRBV6-3	-	-	TRBJ2-5	TGTGCCAGCAGTTACCCGACTCGGACCCAGTACTTC	CASSYPTRTQYF
TRBV30	-	-	TRBJ2-7	TGTGCCTACACCAAACAGGGTTGGGACGAGCAGTACTTC	CAYTKQGWDEQYF
TRBV19	-	-	TRBJ1-5	TGTGCCAGTACGCTGGGGTCCGCGTATAGCAATCAGCCCCAGCATTTT	CASTLGSAYSNQPQHF
TRBV21-1	many	-	TRBJ2-1	TGTGCCAGCAGCAGAACCCCAGGACTAGCGGGGGGTGTACCTAATGAGCAGTTCTTC	CASSRTPGLAGGVPNEQFF
TRBV6-2/TRBV6-3	few	TRBD2	TRBJ2-5	TGTGCCAGCAGTCGCCCCAGCGGGAGGAAGACCCAGTACTTC	CASSRPSGRKTQYF
TRBV5-1	-	-	TRBJ1-1	TGCGCCAGCAGCTTGGGCCCCCGGGGGAACACTGAAGCTTTCTTT	CASSLGPRGNTEAFF
TRBV10-3	-	-	TRBJ2-1	TGTGCCATCACCGATCTAGGTAAGGGTGAGCAGTTCTTC	CAITDLGKGEQFF
TRBV12-3/TRBV12-4	few	TRBD2	TRBJ2-1	TGTGCCAGCAGCATCCGGACTAGCATAGAGGGGTCGCAGTTCTTC	CASSIRTSIEGSQFF
TRBV20-1	-	-	TRBJ2-1	TGCAGTGCTAGAATCCCTAGCGCGAGTTACAATGAGCAGTTCTTC	CSARIPSASYNEQFF
TRBV6-1	-	-	TRBJ1-3	TGTGCCAGCAGTGAGATGGACAGCTCTGGAAACACCATATATTTT	CASSEMDSSGNTIYF
TRBV12-3/TRBV12-4	-	-	TRBJ2-7	TGTGCCAGCAGTTTAGCGGGAGCCCCAGCTTCGGGGGAGCAGTACTTC	CASSLAGAPASGEQYF
TRBV25-1	-	-	TRBJ1-4	TGTGCCAGCAGTGAAGGCAGCGGCACAACTAATGAAAAACTGTTTTTT	CASSEGSGTTNEKLFF
TRBV7-2	-	TRBD1	TRBJ2-1	TGTGCCAGCAGCGGACCCGGGACAGGAGCTTACAATGAGCAGTTCTTC	CASSGPGTGAYNEQFF
TRBV11-2	few	-	TRBJ1-1	TGTGCCAGCAGCTCCGACACCCGAAGAGCTGAAGCTTTCTTT	CASSSDTRRAEAFF
TRBV18	-	TRBD2	TRBJ2-3	TGTGCCAGCTCACCGGGACTAGCGGTAACAGATACGCAGTATTTT	CASSPGLAVTDTQYF
TRBV6-1	few	-	TRBJ2-1	TGTGCCAGCAGTTTCACTAGGGGTCCTGAGCAGTTCTTC	CASSFTRGPEQFF